Listed here is a single TCR beta chain. Assay used: immunoSEQ multiplex PCR; TCRdb lists only in-frame clones, some missing. The data contain approximately 74,000 clones, 85% to 95% of them singletons. The entry originates in a study of control samples from healthy donors and cancer patients. The germline V gene encodes CDR1 MDHEN and CDR2 SYDVKM. The CDR3 runs to 16 residues. V was pared by 5 bases and J by 5 bases, with 18 bases between. The genes are TRBV28 and TRBJ1-4, with D uncertain. The sequenced material came from blood. The sequence was collected from a woman younger than 45 in good health. The CDR3 reads CASSPHHLLGNEKLFF. CDR3 in DNA: TGTGCCAGCAGTCCTCACCACCTCTTAGGGAATGAAAAACTGTTTTTT.